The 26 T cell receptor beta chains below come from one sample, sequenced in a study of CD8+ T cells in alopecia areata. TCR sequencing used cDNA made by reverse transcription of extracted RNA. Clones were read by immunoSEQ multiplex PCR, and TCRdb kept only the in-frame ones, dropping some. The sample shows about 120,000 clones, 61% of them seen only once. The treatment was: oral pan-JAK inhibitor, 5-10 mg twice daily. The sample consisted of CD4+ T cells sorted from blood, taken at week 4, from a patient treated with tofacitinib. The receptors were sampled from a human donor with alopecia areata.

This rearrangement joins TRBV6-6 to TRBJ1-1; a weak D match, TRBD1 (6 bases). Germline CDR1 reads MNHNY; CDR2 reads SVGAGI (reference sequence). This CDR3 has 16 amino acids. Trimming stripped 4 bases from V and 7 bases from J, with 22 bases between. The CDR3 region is CASSSPSLTGKDEAFF. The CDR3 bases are TGTGCCAGCAGTTCCCCGAGCTTGACAGGAAAAGATGAAGCTTTCTTT.

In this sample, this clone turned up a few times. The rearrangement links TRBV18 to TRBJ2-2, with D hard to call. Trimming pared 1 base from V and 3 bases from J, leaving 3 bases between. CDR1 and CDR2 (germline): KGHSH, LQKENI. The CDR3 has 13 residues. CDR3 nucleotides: TGTGCCAGCTCACCACAGGACACCGGGGAGCTGTTTTTT. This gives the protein CASSPQDTGELFF. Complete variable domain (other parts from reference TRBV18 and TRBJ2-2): NAGVMQNPRHLVRRRGQEARLRCSPMKGHSHVYWYRQLPEEGLKFMVYLQKENIIDESGMPKERFSAEFPKEGPSILRIQQVVRGDSAAYFCASSPQDTGELFFGEGSRLTVL.

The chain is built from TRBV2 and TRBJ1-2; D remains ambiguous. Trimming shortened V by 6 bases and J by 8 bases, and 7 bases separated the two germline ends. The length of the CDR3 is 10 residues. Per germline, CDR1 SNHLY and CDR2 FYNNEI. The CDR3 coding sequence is TGTGCCAGCAGGGGCGGCGGCTACACCTTC. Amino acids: CASRGGGYTF. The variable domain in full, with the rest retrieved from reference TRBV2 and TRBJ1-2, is EPEVTQTPSHQVTQMGQEVILRCVPISNHLYFYWYRQILGQKVEFLVSFYNNEISEKSEIFDDQFSVERPDGSNFTLKIRSTKLEDSAMYFCASRGGGYTFGSGTRLTVV.

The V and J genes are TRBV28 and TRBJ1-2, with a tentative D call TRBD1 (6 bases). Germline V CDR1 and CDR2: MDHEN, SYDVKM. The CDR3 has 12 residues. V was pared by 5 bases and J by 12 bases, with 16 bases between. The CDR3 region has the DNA TGTGCCAGCAGTAAATTAATAACAGGGAACACCTTC. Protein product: CASSKLITGNTF.

CDR3 sequence reads: CASSLESDTQYF. CDR3 bases: TGTGCCAGCTCACTGGAGTCAGATACGCAGTATTTT. The rearrangement joins TRBV18 to TRBJ2-3; D is undetermined. From germline, CDR1 is KGHSH and CDR2 LQKENI. This CDR3 has 12 residues. V was shortened by 4 bases and J by 4 bases, with 6 bases between the two germline ends.

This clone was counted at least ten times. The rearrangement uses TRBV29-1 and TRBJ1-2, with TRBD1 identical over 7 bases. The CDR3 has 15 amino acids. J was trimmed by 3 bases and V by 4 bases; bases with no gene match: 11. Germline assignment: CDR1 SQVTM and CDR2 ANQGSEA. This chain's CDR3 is CSVAGRTGRDYGYTF. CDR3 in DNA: TGCAGCGTTGCAGGAAGGACAGGAAGGGACTATGGCTACACCTTC. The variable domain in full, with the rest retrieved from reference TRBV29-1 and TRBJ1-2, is SAVISQKPSRDICQRGTSLTIQCQVDSQVTMMFWYRQQPGQSLTLIATANQGSEATYESGFVIDKFPISRPNLTFSTLTVSNMSPEDSSIYLCSVAGRTGRDYGYTFGSGTRLTVV.

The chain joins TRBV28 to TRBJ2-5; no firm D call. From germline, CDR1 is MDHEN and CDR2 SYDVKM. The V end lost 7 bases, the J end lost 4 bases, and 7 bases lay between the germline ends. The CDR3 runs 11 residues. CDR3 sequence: CASTRAETQYF. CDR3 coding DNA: TGTGCCAGCACCCGTGCAGAGACCCAGTACTTC. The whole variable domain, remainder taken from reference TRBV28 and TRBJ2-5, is DVKVTQSSRYLVKRTGEKVFLECVQDMDHENMFWYRQDPGLGLRLIYFSYDVKMKEKGDIPEGYSVSREKKERFSLILESASTNQTSMYLCASTRAETQYFGPGTRLLVL.

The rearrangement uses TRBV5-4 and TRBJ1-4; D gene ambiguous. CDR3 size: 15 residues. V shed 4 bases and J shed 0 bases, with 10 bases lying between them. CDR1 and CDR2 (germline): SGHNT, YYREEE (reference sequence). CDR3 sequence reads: CASSISESTNEKLFF. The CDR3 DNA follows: TGTGCCAGCAGCATTTCAGAATCAACTAATGAAAAACTGTTTTTT.

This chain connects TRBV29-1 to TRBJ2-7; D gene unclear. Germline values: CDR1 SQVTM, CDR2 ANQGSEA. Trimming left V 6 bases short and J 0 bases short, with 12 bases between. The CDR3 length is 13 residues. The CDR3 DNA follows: TGCAGCGTCTGGGTACTCGGCTCCTACGAGCAGTACTTC. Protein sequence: CSVWVLGSYEQYF.

The CDR3: CASSQGTGTGEETQYF. In DNA, the CDR3 is TGTGCCAGCAGCCAAGGAACCGGGACAGGGGAAGAGACCCAGTACTTC. The chain carries TRBV9 and TRBJ2-5; 10 bases align to TRBD1. The J segment lost 3 bases and the V segment lost 4 bases, leaving 9 bases of the junction unmatched. This CDR3 is 16 amino acids long. The V gene's germline CDR1 is SGDLS and CDR2 YYNGEE.

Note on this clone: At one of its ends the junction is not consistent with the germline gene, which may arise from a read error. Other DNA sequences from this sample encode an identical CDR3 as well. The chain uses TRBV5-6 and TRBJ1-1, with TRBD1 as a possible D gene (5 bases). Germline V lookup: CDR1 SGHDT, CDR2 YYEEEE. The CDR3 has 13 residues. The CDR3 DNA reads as TGTGCCAGTAGCTTGGGCAGGGATACTGAAGCTTTCTTT. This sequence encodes CASSLGRDTEAFF.

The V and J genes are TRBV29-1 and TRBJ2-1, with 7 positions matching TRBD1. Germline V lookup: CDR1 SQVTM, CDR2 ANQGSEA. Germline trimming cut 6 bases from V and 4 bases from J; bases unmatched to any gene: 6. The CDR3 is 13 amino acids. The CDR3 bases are TGCAGCGTCGGGACAGAAATATACAATGAGCAGTTCTTC. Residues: CSVGTEIYNEQFF.

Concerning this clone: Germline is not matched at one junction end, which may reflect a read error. The CDR3 region is CAISDPIQETQYF. For the CDR3, the DNA is TGTGCCATCAGTGATCCGATCCAAGAGACCCAGTACTTC. The chain carries TRBV6-5 and TRBJ2-5; D is ambiguous. Per germline, CDR1 MNHEY and CDR2 SVGAGI. The CDR3 contains 13 residues.

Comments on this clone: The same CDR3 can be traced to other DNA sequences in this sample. CDR3 DNA sequence: TGTGCCAGCAGCGGACTAGCGGGAGAGACCCAGTACTTC. This gives the protein CASSGLAGETQYF. The genes are TRBV6-1 and TRBJ2-5, with 11 nucleotides matching TRBD2. The V gene's germline CDR1 is MNHNS and CDR2 SASEGT. After removal of 6 bases from V and 4 bases from J, the junction contained 1 base not matched to a gene. The CDR3 covers 13 residues.

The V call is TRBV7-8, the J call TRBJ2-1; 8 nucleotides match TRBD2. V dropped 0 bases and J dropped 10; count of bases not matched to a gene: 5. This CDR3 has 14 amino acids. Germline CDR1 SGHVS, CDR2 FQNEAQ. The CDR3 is CASSLAAGGMEQFF. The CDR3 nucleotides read TGTGCCAGCAGCTTAGCTGCGGGGGGAATGGAGCAGTTCTTC.

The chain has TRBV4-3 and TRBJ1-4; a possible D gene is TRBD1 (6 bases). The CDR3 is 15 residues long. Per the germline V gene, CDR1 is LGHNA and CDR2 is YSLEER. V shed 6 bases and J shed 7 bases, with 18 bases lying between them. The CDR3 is CASSLTLGQPEKLFF. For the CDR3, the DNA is TGCGCCAGCAGTCTTACCCTTGGACAGCCTGAAAAACTGTTTTTT.

CDR3 in DNA: TGTGCCTGGAGTGTAAGCCCCTGGGGCAATGAGCAGTTCTTC. Its protein product is CAWSVSPWGNEQFF. J is TRBJ2-1 and V is TRBV30, with unresolved D. V lost 0 bases, J lost 6 bases, and 12 bases lay in between. This CDR3 contains 14 residues. Germline assignment: CDR1 GTSNPN and CDR2 SVGIG (reference sequence).

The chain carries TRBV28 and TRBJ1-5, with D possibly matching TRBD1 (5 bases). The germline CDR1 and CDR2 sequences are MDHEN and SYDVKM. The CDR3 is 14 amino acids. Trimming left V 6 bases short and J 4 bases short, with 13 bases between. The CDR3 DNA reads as TGTGCCAGCAGCGAAAGTAGACAGAATCAGCCCCAGCATTTT. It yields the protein CASSESRQNQPQHF. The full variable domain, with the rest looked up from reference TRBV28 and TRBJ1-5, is DVKVTQSSRYLVKRTGEKVFLECVQDMDHENMFWYRQDPGLGLRLIYFSYDVKMKEKGDIPEGYSVSREKKERFSLILESASTNQTSMYLCASSESRQNQPQHFGDGTRLSIL.

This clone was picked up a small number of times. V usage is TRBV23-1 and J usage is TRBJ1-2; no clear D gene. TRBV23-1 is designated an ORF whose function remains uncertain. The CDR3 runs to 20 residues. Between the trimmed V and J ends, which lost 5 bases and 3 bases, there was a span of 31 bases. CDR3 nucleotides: TGCGCCAGCAGTAGACCAAAAACTGTGACGGTGCGGGAGAGTGACTATGGCTACACCTTC. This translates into CASSRPKTVTVRESDYGYTF.

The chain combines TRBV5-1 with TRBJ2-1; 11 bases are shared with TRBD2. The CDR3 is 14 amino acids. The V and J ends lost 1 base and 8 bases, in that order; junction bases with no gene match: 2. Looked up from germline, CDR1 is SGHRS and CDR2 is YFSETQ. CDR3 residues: CASSLTSGSYEQFF. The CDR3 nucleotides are TGCGCCAGCAGCTTGACTAGCGGGAGCTATGAGCAGTTCTTC.

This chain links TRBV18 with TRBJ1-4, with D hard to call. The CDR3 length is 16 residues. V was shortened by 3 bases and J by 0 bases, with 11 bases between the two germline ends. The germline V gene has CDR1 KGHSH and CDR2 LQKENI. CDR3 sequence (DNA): TGTGCCAGCTCACCCGTTGTTCCTGCAACTAATGAAAAACTGTTTTTT. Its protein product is CASSPVVPATNEKLFF.

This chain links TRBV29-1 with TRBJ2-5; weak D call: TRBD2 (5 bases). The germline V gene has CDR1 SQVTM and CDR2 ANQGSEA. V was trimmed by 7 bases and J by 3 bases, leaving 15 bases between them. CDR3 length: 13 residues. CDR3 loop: CSAREDWEETQYF. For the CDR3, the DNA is TGCAGCGCCAGAGAGGACTGGGAAGAGACCCAGTACTTC.

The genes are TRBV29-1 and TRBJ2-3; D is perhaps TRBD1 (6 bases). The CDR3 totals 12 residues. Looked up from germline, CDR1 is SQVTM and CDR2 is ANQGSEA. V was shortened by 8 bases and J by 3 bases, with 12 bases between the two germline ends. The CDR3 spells CSQGGSTDTQYF. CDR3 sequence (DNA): TGCAGCCAAGGGGGTAGTACAGATACGCAGTATTTT.

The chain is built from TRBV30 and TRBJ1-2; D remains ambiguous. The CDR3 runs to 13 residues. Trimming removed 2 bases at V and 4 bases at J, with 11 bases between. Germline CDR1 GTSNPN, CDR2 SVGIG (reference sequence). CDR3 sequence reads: CAWSTGDGYGYTF. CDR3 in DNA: TGTGCCTGGAGTACCGGCGATGGCTATGGCTACACCTTC.

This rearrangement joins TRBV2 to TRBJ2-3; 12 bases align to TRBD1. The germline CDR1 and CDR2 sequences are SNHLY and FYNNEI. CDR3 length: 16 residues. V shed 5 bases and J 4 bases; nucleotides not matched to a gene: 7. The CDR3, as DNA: TGTGCCAGCAGTCTACAGGGACAGGGGGCAGCAGATACGCAGTATTTT. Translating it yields CASSLQGQGAADTQYF.

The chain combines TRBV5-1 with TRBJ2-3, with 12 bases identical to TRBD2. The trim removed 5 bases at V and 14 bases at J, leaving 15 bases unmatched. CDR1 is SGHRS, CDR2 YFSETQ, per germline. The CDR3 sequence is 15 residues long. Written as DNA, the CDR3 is TGCGCCAGCAGGTTATCCGGGACTAGCGGGTACGATTGGTATTTT. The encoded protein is CASRLSGTSGYDWYF.